A single T cell receptor beta chain is shown here with its context. This record belongs to a study of blood T cell repertoires in COVID-19. Study in general: COVID-19 samples from acute and convalescent phases originated in the United States, Italy and Spain. T cells, B-cell-depleted T cells, or PBMCs provided the cDNA or gDNA that served as material.

In the study's own analysis: Amplification from reference gene primers served as the basis for estimated nucleated cell counts. The repertoire was sequenced with immunoSEQ multiplex PCR; TCRdb's copy has only in-frame clones and lacks some. V and J calls and clone size are those listed in that table; D and trimming were worked out from the DNA. Among around 88,000 clones listed, roughly 80% were seen once. The CDR3 is 12 amino acids. Germline V gives CDR1 SNHLY, CDR2 FYNNEI. Trimming took off 7 bases at V and 8 bases at J, with 12 bases between the two ends. This receptor was identified in a woman older than 75 with acute or convalescent COVID-19. The V call is TRBV2, the J call TRBJ2-1, with D possibly matching TRBD1 (5 bases). Sequencing was done on a sample of peripheral blood. CDR3 sequence reads: CASNRRAHEQFF. The CDR3 DNA reads as TGTGCCAGCAACCGCAGGGCCCATGAGCAGTTCTTC.